These 18 T cell receptor beta chains were sequenced from one sample in a study of blood T cell repertoires in COVID-19. Sequencing was performed with immunoSEQ multiplex PCR; in TCRdb, only in-frame clones are kept and a portion is missing. The repertoire holds 250,000 to 350,000 clones, with 70% to 90% as singletons. The sample was peripheral blood. Every receptor here comes from a woman in her forties or fifties with active or convalescent COVID-19.

The chain uses TRBV30 and TRBJ1-5; D is possibly TRBD1 (5 bases). CDR3 length: 15 amino acids. The V end lost 0 bases, the J end lost 2 bases, and 11 bases lay between the germline ends. Germline assignment: CDR1 GTSNPN and CDR2 SVGIG (reference sequence). The CDR3 DNA reads as TGTGCCTGGAGTGTATCAGGGTTGGGCAATCAGCCCCAGCATTTT. Translating it yields CAWSVSGLGNQPQHF.

The chain has TRBV18 and TRBJ2-2; a possible D gene is TRBD1 (6 bases). The CDR3 is 17 residues long. In germline, CDR1 is KGHSH, CDR2 LQKENI. The V gene lost 2 bases and the J gene lost 6 bases, with 19 bases spanning the gap. For the CDR3, the DNA is TGTGCCAGCTCACCAGACGTGACAGGTGTGATTCCCGGGGAGCTGTTTTTT. Protein sequence: CASSPDVTGVIPGELFF.

This clone was detected only a few times. The gene calls are TRBV3-1 (or the pseudogene TRBV3-2) and TRBJ1-1; weak D call: TRBD1 (6 bases). With 6 bases removed from V and 7 bases from J, the gap between germline ends came to 9 bases. The CDR3 totals 11 residues. Germline CDR1 reads LGHDT; CDR2 reads YNNKEL (reference sequence). The CDR3 DNA sequence: TGTGCCAGCAGAACAGGGAGTGAAGCTTTCTTT. This gives the protein CASRTGSEAFF.

The chain joins TRBV28 to TRBJ1-2, with unresolved D. The CDR3 sequence is 13 residues long. In germline, CDR1 is MDHEN, CDR2 SYDVKM. The V end lost 5 bases, the J end lost 3 bases, and 10 bases lay between the germline ends. The CDR3 reads CASSERLHYGYTF. For the CDR3, the DNA is TGTGCCAGCAGTGAGCGGTTGCACTATGGCTACACCTTC.

CDR3 in amino acids: CASRLMKDRGNSPLHF. CDR3 nucleotides: TGTGCCAGCAGGCTCATGAAGGACAGGGGAAATTCACCCCTCCACTTT. The rearrangement uses TRBV13 and TRBJ1-6, with 9 bases identical to TRBD1. Germline V gene data show CDR1 as PRHDT and CDR2 as FYEKMQ (reference sequence). This CDR3 has 16 residues. Trimming took 6 bases from V and 7 from J; bases not matched to a gene: 10.

The chain couples TRBV5-1 to TRBJ2-2, with D hard to call. In germline, CDR1 is SGHRS, CDR2 YFSETQ. This CDR3 is built from 15 residues. The V end lost 0 bases, the J end lost 2 bases, and 8 bases lay between the germline ends. Here the CDR3 reads CASSLGRRNTGELFF. The CDR3, as DNA: TGCGCCAGCAGCTTGGGACGGAGAAACACCGGGGAGCTGTTTTTT.

The V gene is TRBV27, the J gene TRBJ1-2, with D unresolved. There are 15 residues in the CDR3. Germline loops: CDR1 MNHEY, CDR2 SMNVEV (reference sequence). V lost 2 bases and J 2 bases, leaving 12 bases between the germline ends. CDR3 amino acids: CASSLDQRGNYGYTF. CDR3 bases: TGTGCCAGCAGTTTAGACCAGAGAGGGAACTATGGCTACACCTTC.

The chain joins TRBV9 to TRBJ2-3, with TRBD2 matching over 8 bases. The CDR3 length is 15 residues. The germline V gene encodes CDR1 SGDLS and CDR2 YYNGEE. V shed 0 bases and J 5 bases; nucleotides not matched to a gene: 5. The CDR3 protein is CASSVVAGGVDTQYF. The CDR3 region has the DNA TGTGCCAGCAGCGTAGTGGCGGGAGGAGTAGATACGCAGTATTTT.

The chain recombines TRBV7-2 with TRBJ1-3; 9 bases are shared with TRBD1. Germline V gene data show CDR1 as SGHTA and CDR2 as FQGNSA. V lost 2 bases and J lost 0; bases outside the gene matches: 8. The CDR3 runs 18 residues. The CDR3 region has the DNA TGTGCCAGCAGCTTACTCCCGGGACAGGGATACTCTGGAAACACCATATATTTT. Protein product: CASSLLPGQGYSGNTIYF.

DNA of the CDR3: TGTGCCTGGACGATGGGGAGAGGGATGGGGAATTCACCCCTCCACTTT. It specifies CAWTMGRGMGNSPLHF. The chain recombines TRBV30 with TRBJ1-6; D ambiguous. The CDR3 is 16 amino acids. Germline values: CDR1 GTSNPN, CDR2 SVGIG (reference sequence). V lost 4 bases and J 7 bases, leaving 20 bases between the germline ends.

This clone was seen a few times. Other DNA sequences in the sample encode the same CDR3. The chain has TRBV28 and TRBJ2-7; 10 bases are shared with TRBD2. Germline assignment: CDR1 MDHEN and CDR2 SYDVKM. CDR3 length equals 13 residues. The trim removed 5 bases at V and 4 bases at J, leaving 2 bases unmatched. The CDR3: CASSLAGAYEQYF. The DNA for the CDR3 is TGTGCCAGCAGTCTAGCGGGAGCGTACGAGCAGTACTTC.

This clone was detected once. J is TRBJ1-5 and V is TRBV2, with 7 nucleotides matching TRBD1. V gave up 5 bases and J gave up 7 bases; unmatched junction bases: 17. The CDR3 has 17 residues. Germline V CDR1 and CDR2: SNHLY, FYNNEI. The CDR3 region is CASSRVPLLDREQPQHF. The CDR3 DNA reads TGTGCCAGCAGTCGGGTACCCCTACTAGACAGGGAACAGCCCCAGCATTTT.

The rearrangement joins TRBV12-3 or TRBV12-4 to TRBJ2-5; the D is unclear. This CDR3 spans 13 amino acids. The ends were cut back, 5 bases at V and 0 bases at J, with 7 bases in the middle. In nucleotides, the CDR3 is TGTGCCAGCAGTCCCCAGTACCAAGAGACCCAGTACTTC. Its translation is CASSPQYQETQYF.

The chain employs TRBV7-2 and TRBJ1-5; D remains ambiguous. CDR3 length: 15 residues. Germline CDR1 and CDR2: SGHTA and FQGNSA. V was trimmed by 3 bases and J by 0 bases, leaving 9 bases between them. The CDR3 reads CASSFLQASNQPQHF. The CDR3 bases are TGTGCCAGCAGCTTCCTTCAAGCTAGCAATCAGCCCCAGCATTTT.

This chain links TRBV10-3 with TRBJ2-1; TRBD2 is a possible D gene (6 bases). CDR3 length: 14 residues. Germline V gene data show CDR1 as ENHRY and CDR2 as SYGVKD. The V end was cut by 6 bases, the J end by 6 bases, with 15 bases between. CDR3 in amino acids: CAISQVAGLNEQFF. CDR3 sequence (DNA): TGTGCCATCAGCCAAGTGGCGGGACTCAATGAGCAGTTCTTC.

The chain recombines TRBV7-2 with TRBJ1-2; D remains ambiguous. The V end lost 0 bases, the J end lost 5 bases, and 10 bases lay between the germline ends. This CDR3 spans 14 amino acids. CDR1 and CDR2 from the germline V gene are SGHTA and FQGNSA. CDR3 nucleotide sequence: TGTGCCAGCAGCTTAGCTGGGCCCCAGTATGGCTACACCTTC. This translates into CASSLAGPQYGYTF.

The V gene is TRBV28, the J gene TRBJ2-2; 11 nucleotides line up with TRBD2. Germline CDR1 MDHEN, CDR2 SYDVKM. This CDR3 contains 17 residues. V gave up 5 bases and J gave up 5 bases; unmatched junction bases: 10. CDR3 loop: CASSLERLAGRTGELFF. In DNA, the CDR3 is TGTGCCAGCAGTCTGGAACGACTAGCGGGACGAACCGGGGAGCTGTTTTTT.

The V call is TRBV7-2, the J call TRBJ1-1; tentatively, D is TRBD1 (5 bases). V was cut by 3 bases and J by 1 base, with 9 bases left in between. The CDR3 is 14 residues long. CDR1 SGHTA and CDR2 FQGNSA come from the germline V gene. The CDR3 spells CASSLARENTEAFF. The CDR3, as DNA: TGTGCCAGCAGCTTGGCCAGGGAGAACACTGAAGCTTTCTTT.